These T cell receptor beta chains were read from a single sample in a study of T cell responses to AZD1222 COVID-19 vaccine. Only in-frame clones appear in the TCRdb table, and some are missing; sequencing was by immunoSEQ multiplex PCR. The sample lists about 70,000 clones; 85% were seen once. Sample: peripheral blood, taken on day 0 of AZD1222 vaccination. The receptors originated from an adult in good health. CDR3s include the opening cysteine and the closing phenylalanine or tryptophan. A D gene is named only where the DNA matches it firmly. Clone size is given for some rows only: seen once, a few or many times, or a class if the clone is expanded.

abundance: -; len: 14; j_gene: TRBJ2-2; v_gene: TRBV7-6; d_gene: -; CDR3aa: CASSLGANTGELFF; CDR3nt: TGTGCCAGCAGCTTAGGGGCAAACACCGGGGAGCTGTTTTTT
abundance: few; len: 16; j_gene: TRBJ2-2; v_gene: TRBV6-5; d_gene: -; CDR3aa: CASSYFEGLGTGELFF; CDR3nt: TGTGCCAGCAGTTACTTTGAGGGTTTGGGCACCGGGGAGCTGTTTTTT
abundance: -; len: 14; j_gene: TRBJ1-2; v_gene: TRBV2; d_gene: -; CDR3aa: CASSSDSFNYGYTF; CDR3nt: TGTGCCAGCAGTTCGGATTCCTTTAACTATGGCTACACCTTC
abundance: -; len: 13; j_gene: TRBJ2-2; v_gene: TRBV5-4; d_gene: -; CDR3aa: CASSSDFGGELFF; CDR3nt: TGTGCCAGCAGCTCCGACTTTGGCGGGGAGCTGTTTTTT
abundance: -; len: 14; j_gene: TRBJ1-6; v_gene: TRBV18; d_gene: -; CDR3aa: CASSFGAENSPLHF; CDR3nt: TGTGCCAGCTCTTTTGGGGCCGAGAATTCACCCCTCCACTTT
abundance: -; len: 16; j_gene: TRBJ2-7; v_gene: TRBV14; d_gene: -; CDR3aa: CASSQVGGPKYYEQYF; CDR3nt: TGTGCCAGCAGCCAAGTAGGGGGGCCAAAGTACTACGAGCAGTACTTC
abundance: -; len: 16; j_gene: TRBJ1-2; v_gene: TRBV4-2; d_gene: TRBD1; CDR3aa: CASSPEGQGGNYGYTF; CDR3nt: TGTGCCAGCAGCCCTGAGGGACAGGGAGGTAACTATGGCTACACCTTC
abundance: once; len: 13; j_gene: TRBJ1-2; v_gene: TRBV7-9; d_gene: -; CDR3aa: CASDIDFNYGYTF; CDR3nt: TGTGCCAGCGACATCGATTTTAACTATGGCTACACCTTC
abundance: -; len: 12; j_gene: TRBJ2-7; v_gene: TRBV12-3/TRBV12-4; d_gene: TRBD2; CDR3aa: CASGGLAYEQYF; CDR3nt: TGTGCCAGCGGGGGACTAGCCTACGAGCAGTACTTC
abundance: -; len: 13; j_gene: TRBJ1-2; v_gene: TRBV12-3/TRBV12-4; d_gene: -; CDR3aa: CASKGTDSYGYTF; CDR3nt: TGTGCCAGCAAAGGGACGGACAGCTATGGCTACACCTTC
abundance: -; len: 11; j_gene: TRBJ2-7; v_gene: TRBV2; d_gene: -; CDR3aa: CASTNRDEQYF; CDR3nt: TGTGCCAGCACCAACAGGGACGAGCAGTACTTC
abundance: -; len: 15; j_gene: TRBJ2-1; v_gene: TRBV6-5; d_gene: TRBD2; CDR3aa: CASSFRREGSHEQFF; CDR3nt: TGTGCCAGCAGTTTTCGGCGGGAGGGGTCCCATGAGCAGTTCTTC
abundance: few; len: 18; j_gene: TRBJ1-4; v_gene: TRBV7-8; d_gene: -; CDR3aa: CASSLGQGAGATNEKLFF; CDR3nt: TGTGCCAGCAGCTTAGGACAAGGGGCGGGCGCAACTAATGAAAAACTGTTTTTT
abundance: -; len: 14; j_gene: TRBJ1-2; v_gene: TRBV3-1/TRBV3-2; d_gene: -; CDR3aa: CASSPKEKGGGYTF; CDR3nt: TGTGCCAGCAGCCCCAAAGAGAAGGGGGGTGGCTACACCTTC
abundance: -; len: 14; j_gene: TRBJ1-2; v_gene: TRBV7-2; d_gene: TRBD1; CDR3aa: CASSLADRAYGYTF; CDR3nt: TGTGCCAGCAGCTTAGCTGACAGGGCCTATGGCTACACCTTC
abundance: -; len: 15; j_gene: TRBJ1-6; v_gene: TRBV2; d_gene: -; CDR3aa: CASSVPPGTNSPLHF; CDR3nt: TGTGCCAGCAGTGTGCCGCCAGGGACTAATTCACCCCTCCACTTT
abundance: -; len: 14; j_gene: TRBJ2-7; v_gene: TRBV2; d_gene: -; CDR3aa: CASSYDLSSYEQYF; CDR3nt: TGTGCCAGCAGCTACGACCTCAGCTCCTACGAGCAGTACTTC
abundance: -; len: 13; j_gene: TRBJ2-7; v_gene: TRBV19; d_gene: -; CDR3aa: CASSAQQGSEQYF; CDR3nt: TGTGCCAGTAGTGCCCAACAGGGAAGCGAGCAGTACTTC
abundance: once; len: 15; j_gene: TRBJ2-7; v_gene: TRBV2; d_gene: TRBD1; CDR3aa: CASSVSPGTGYEQYF; CDR3nt: TGTGCCAGCAGTGTTTCTCCAGGGACAGGCTACGAGCAGTACTTC
abundance: -; len: 16; j_gene: TRBJ1-2; v_gene: TRBV14; d_gene: -; CDR3aa: CASSQGQDLTSYGYTF; CDR3nt: TGTGCCAGCAGCCAAGGTCAGGACTTGACATCCTATGGCTACACCTTC
abundance: -; len: 12; j_gene: TRBJ2-1; v_gene: TRBV19; d_gene: -; CDR3aa: CASSIGATEQFF; CDR3nt: TGTGCCAGTAGTATAGGAGCGACCGAGCAGTTCTTC
abundance: -; len: 16; j_gene: TRBJ2-5; v_gene: TRBV24-1; d_gene: TRBD2; CDR3aa: CATSPGTSGSPETQYF; CDR3nt: TGTGCCACCAGTCCCGGGACTAGCGGGAGTCCAGAGACCCAGTACTTC
abundance: -; len: 13; j_gene: TRBJ1-6; v_gene: TRBV5-1; d_gene: -; CDR3aa: CASRRSYNSPLHF; CDR3nt: TGCGCCAGCAGACGGTCCTATAATTCACCCCTCCACTTT
abundance: few; len: 15; j_gene: TRBJ1-6; v_gene: TRBV6-5; d_gene: -; CDR3aa: CAAGSQRNLNSPLHF; CDR3nt: TGTGCCGCCGGAAGCCAACGAAACCTAAATTCACCCCTCCACTTT
abundance: -; len: 16; j_gene: TRBJ1-5; v_gene: TRBV5-4; d_gene: -; CDR3aa: CASSLQGTDSNQPQHF; CDR3nt: TGTGCCAGCAGCTTGCAGGGAACGGATAGCAATCAGCCCCAGCATTTT
abundance: -; len: 14; j_gene: TRBJ1-5; v_gene: TRBV6-2/TRBV6-3; d_gene: -; CDR3aa: CASSKWGESEPQHF; CDR3nt: TGTGCCAGCAGTAAATGGGGCGAATCAGAGCCCCAGCATTTT
abundance: -; len: 13; j_gene: TRBJ2-5; v_gene: TRBV5-4; d_gene: -; CDR3aa: CASSLAWGETQYF; CDR3nt: TGTGCCAGCAGCTTGGCGTGGGGAGAGACCCAGTACTTC
abundance: -; len: 15; j_gene: TRBJ1-2; v_gene: TRBV19; d_gene: TRBD1; CDR3aa: CASSPGQGASYGYTF; CDR3nt: TGTGCCAGTAGTCCGGGACAGGGGGCTTCCTATGGCTACACCTTC
abundance: few; len: 15; j_gene: TRBJ1-2; v_gene: TRBV19; d_gene: -; CDR3aa: CASNQGRLYNYGYTF; CDR3nt: TGTGCCAGTAACCAGGGGCGGCTCTATAACTATGGCTACACCTTC
abundance: -; len: 11; j_gene: TRBJ2-1; v_gene: TRBV5-1; d_gene: TRBD1; CDR3aa: CASSSRDRVFF; CDR3nt: TGCGCCAGCAGCTCCCGGGACAGGGTTTTCTTC
abundance: -; len: 15; j_gene: TRBJ1-1; v_gene: TRBV27; d_gene: TRBD1; CDR3aa: CASSLSAGGGTEAFF; CDR3nt: TGTGCCAGCAGTTTATCCGCAGGGGGCGGCACTGAAGCTTTCTTT
abundance: -; len: 14; j_gene: TRBJ2-7; v_gene: TRBV5-1; d_gene: TRBD1; CDR3aa: CASSWRTGAYEQYF; CDR3nt: TGCGCCAGCAGCTGGCGGACAGGGGCCTACGAGCAGTACTTC
abundance: -; len: 13; j_gene: TRBJ2-1; v_gene: TRBV18; d_gene: -; CDR3aa: CASSSSTADEQFF; CDR3nt: TGTGCCAGCTCATCCTCCACTGCCGATGAGCAGTTCTTC
abundance: -; len: 13; j_gene: TRBJ1-3; v_gene: TRBV6-1; d_gene: -; CDR3aa: CASSEVGGNTIYF; CDR3nt: TGTGCCAGCAGTGAAGTTGGAGGAAACACCATATATTTT
abundance: -; len: 12; j_gene: TRBJ2-7; v_gene: TRBV6-6; d_gene: -; CDR3aa: CASSYSSYEQYF; CDR3nt: TGTGCCAGCAGTTACTCCTCCTACGAGCAGTACTTC
abundance: few; len: 13; j_gene: TRBJ1-2; v_gene: TRBV18; d_gene: -; CDR3aa: CASSPPGLYGYTF; CDR3nt: TGTGCCAGCTCACCACCGGGCCTCTATGGCTACACCTTC
abundance: -; len: 14; j_gene: TRBJ2-2; v_gene: TRBV29-1; d_gene: -; CDR3aa: CSVDGETNTGELFF; CDR3nt: TGCAGCGTTGACGGGGAAACGAACACCGGGGAGCTGTTTTTT
abundance: -; len: 15; j_gene: TRBJ2-3; v_gene: TRBV4-1; d_gene: -; CDR3aa: CASSQDHGSTDTQYF; CDR3nt: TGCGCCAGCAGCCAAGATCACGGTTCCACAGATACGCAGTATTTT
abundance: once; len: 14; j_gene: TRBJ1-5; v_gene: TRBV7-9; d_gene: -; CDR3aa: CASSLGGNNQPQHF; CDR3nt: TGTGCCAGCAGCTTAGGGGGAAACAATCAGCCCCAGCATTTT
abundance: many; len: 14; j_gene: TRBJ2-1; v_gene: TRBV21-1; d_gene: -; CDR3aa: CARRVDRDYNEQFF; CDR3nt: TGTGCCAGGAGAGTGGACAGGGACTACAATGAGCAGTTCTTC
abundance: -; len: 17; j_gene: TRBJ2-1; v_gene: TRBV5-6; d_gene: -; CDR3aa: CASRLGYSGGSYNEQFF; CDR3nt: TGTGCCAGCAGACTAGGTTACAGCGGAGGCTCCTACAATGAGCAGTTCTTC
abundance: once; len: 13; j_gene: TRBJ1-6; v_gene: TRBV6-5; d_gene: -; CDR3aa: CASSINSDSPLHF; CDR3nt: TGTGCCAGCAGTATCAACTCGGATTCACCCCTCCACTTT
abundance: -; len: 11; j_gene: TRBJ1-2; v_gene: TRBV20-1; d_gene: TRBD1; CDR3aa: CSATRGLGYTF; CDR3nt: TGCAGTGCTACCAGGGGGCTTGGCTACACCTTC
abundance: few; len: 13; j_gene: TRBJ2-1; v_gene: TRBV20-1; d_gene: -; CDR3aa: CSASVATGYEQFF; CDR3nt: TGCAGTGCTAGTGTAGCGACCGGTTATGAGCAGTTCTTC
abundance: -; len: 12; j_gene: TRBJ1-2; v_gene: TRBV5-5; d_gene: TRBD1; CDR3aa: CASSWDRRGYTF; CDR3nt: TGTGCCAGCAGCTGGGACAGGCGAGGATACACCTTC
abundance: few; len: 13; j_gene: TRBJ2-7; v_gene: TRBV29-1; d_gene: TRBD1; CDR3aa: CSVWDRVPYEQYF; CDR3nt: TGCAGCGTTTGGGACAGGGTTCCCTACGAGCAGTACTTC
abundance: -; len: 12; j_gene: TRBJ1-2; v_gene: TRBV10-2; d_gene: -; CDR3aa: CASSRALEGYTF; CDR3nt: TGCGCCAGCAGTAGGGCCCTGGAGGGCTACACCTTC
abundance: -; len: 16; j_gene: TRBJ2-1; v_gene: TRBV3-1/TRBV3-2; d_gene: TRBD2; CDR3aa: CASSQVVAGVPDEQFF; CDR3nt: TGTGCCAGCAGCCAAGTTGTAGCGGGAGTACCCGATGAGCAGTTCTTC
abundance: -; len: 14; j_gene: TRBJ2-1; v_gene: TRBV5-1; d_gene: -; CDR3aa: CASSLSGTSNEQFF; CDR3nt: TGCGCCAGCAGCTTGTCGGGGACGTCCAATGAGCAGTTCTTC
abundance: -; len: 15; j_gene: TRBJ2-1; v_gene: TRBV6-6; d_gene: TRBD2; CDR3aa: CASSQTSGGGNEQFF; CDR3nt: TGTGCCAGCAGTCAGACTAGCGGGGGGGGTAATGAGCAGTTCTTC
abundance: once; len: 12; j_gene: TRBJ2-3; v_gene: TRBV10-3; d_gene: -; CDR3aa: CAISRSGDTQYF; CDR3nt: TGTGCCATCAGTAGATCGGGAGATACGCAGTATTTT
abundance: once; len: 14; j_gene: TRBJ2-5; v_gene: TRBV5-4; d_gene: -; CDR3aa: CASSSRDIQETQYF; CDR3nt: TGTGCCAGCAGCTCCCGGGACATCCAAGAGACCCAGTACTTC
abundance: -; len: 15; j_gene: TRBJ1-2; v_gene: TRBV19; d_gene: TRBD1; CDR3aa: CASSIAGQGSYGYTF; CDR3nt: TGTGCCAGTAGTATAGCGGGACAGGGATCTTATGGCTACACCTTC
abundance: -; len: 14; j_gene: TRBJ1-2; v_gene: TRBV9; d_gene: TRBD1; CDR3aa: CASSRTGRNYGYTF; CDR3nt: TGTGCCAGCAGCCGGACAGGGCGAAACTATGGCTACACCTTC
abundance: -; len: 14; j_gene: TRBJ2-5; v_gene: TRBV27; d_gene: TRBD2; CDR3aa: CASRGGWPQETQYF; CDR3nt: TGTGCCAGCAGGGGGGGGTGGCCCCAAGAGACCCAGTACTTC